This T cell receptor beta chain was recovered during a study of T cells in Graves' hyperthyroidism and ophthalmopathy. Findings and caveats of the study: Before onset, by a median of about six months, the model predicted ophthalmopathy.

Turning to this clonotype: Its specificity is unknown.

Trimming stripped 5 bases from V and 5 bases from J, with 9 bases between. CDR1 is LGHDT and CDR2 is YNNKEL in the germline V gene (reference sequence). The CDR3 is made up of 12 amino acids. Thyroid ultrasound and orbital computed tomography, with clinical symptoms and serum thyroxine and TRAb, informed diagnoses. Template material for amplifying TCR beta CDR3 regions consisted of RNA transcripts. HTBI primers were the set used in a first-round RT-PCR of the TCR CDR3. Each CDR3 protein gets one entry after TCRdb re-called the multiplex PCR reads with MiXCR. The table has roughly 640,000 distinct CDR3 sequences, around 15% seen once.

The sequence was collected from a woman aged 40-49 years with Graves' ophthalmopathy. The V call is TRBV3-1, the J call TRBJ2-5, with D hard to call. Sequenced sample: blood. As DNA, the CDR3 is TGTGCCAGCAGCTGGGGTTTGGAGACCCAGTACTTC. Translated: CASSWGLETQYF.